The text below deals with one TCR beta chain. Its antigen is not known. The sample belongs to a study of T cell responses to AZD1222 COVID-19 vaccine. CDR3 length equals 12 residues. Germline V gives CDR1 LNHDA, CDR2 SQIVND (reference sequence). V was cut by 7 bases and J by 8 bases, with 14 bases left in between. General observations from the study: Baseline serology detected seropositivity in only a handful of AZD1222 recipients.

Using immunoSEQ multiplex PCR, the repertoire was profiled, and TCRdb retains in-frame clones only, with some absent. The table shows 150,000 to 200,000 clones, with more than 85% occurring only once. This chain uses TRBV19 with TRBJ1-2; D unresolved. This TCR was recovered from an adult in good health. This specimen was peripheral blood, taken on day 0 of AZD1222 vaccination. The CDR3 region has the DNA TGTGCCAGTATCGGAGAGAGTGGCGGCTACACCTTC. Encoded protein: CASIGESGGYTF.